This TCR beta chain appears in the sequencing data of a study of OX40 agonist ivuxolimab in advanced cancers. For the study in its entirety: Ivuxolimab was a fully human IgG2 agonistic monoclonal antibody targeting the costimulatory receptor OX40 (CD134). Intravenous ivuxolimab was administered to patients every 2 weeks at six dose levels: 0.01, 0.1, 0.3, 1.5, 3 and 10 mg/kg. Of the 52 patients in dose escalation, some 20 had hepatocellular carcinoma, roughly 15 had melanoma, 9 had renal cell carcinoma and 9 had head and neck cancer. In the dose-escalation cohort, roughly four fifths of patients were male, and the mean age was roughly 60 years, with a range of roughly 23 to 85. Prior anti-PD-1, anti-PD-L1 or anti-CTLA-4 therapy was permitted, and checkpoint inhibitors had been received by around 40% of dose-escalation patients. Partial responses occurred in three dose-escalation patients: two with cutaneous melanoma and one with hepatocellular carcinoma. Peripheral TCRbeta sequencing aimed to test whether ivuxolimab altered TCR sequence diversity and caused clonal T-cell expansion. The paper reports the monotherapy dose-escalation portion (N of about 47 patients) of the phase I ivuxolimab trial.

The CDR3 goes from the cysteine to the phenylalanine over 15 residues. Of all the DNA, just the CDR3 is kept, 45 bases in frame from base 1. V and J are truncated by 2 bases and 6 bases respectively, leaving an intervening sequence of 16 bases. CDR1 is given as KGHSH and CDR2 as LQKENI, both from the germline V gene. Patients with a history of autoimmune disease or receiving systemic immunosuppression were excluded from the trial. In every dose cohort, peripheral blood was drawn for TCR sequencing at baseline, cycle 4 day 1, and cycle 7 day 1. Samples came from an open-label, multicenter, first-in-human phase I dose-escalation trial of ivuxolimab. Adults with locally advanced or metastatic head and neck squamous cell, hepatocellular, melanoma or renal cell carcinoma were enrolled in the trial. Before TCR sequencing, CD4+ T cells and CD8+ T cells were sorted from peripheral blood as separate populations.

For sequencing of the TCRbeta CDR3 region, genomic DNA was extracted from the sorted cells. The immunoSEQ Assay was used to sequence the TCRbeta CDR3 regions. As stored in TCRdb, this immuneACCESS dataset retains in-frame rearrangements with V and J assigned. A fraction of the clones does not appear; measured against another copy, unresolved V genes explain less than half of the discrepancy, and the remainder lacks a known reason. This sample holds around 150,000 clones; roughly 91% were observed only once. Approximately 0.93% of the sample belongs to the ten largest clones. What the research found in general, with its limitations: In partial responders in the 0.1-3.0 mg/kg groups, normalized peripheral clonal expansion was found to be among the lowest, especially among CD8+ T cells. At doses of 0.1 to 3.0 mg/kg, clonal expansion of both CD4+ and CD8+ T cells in blood was seen between baseline and week 6. Low levels of normalized T-cell clonal expansion were also seen in some patients who did not respond. The antigen specificity of the clonally expanded peripheral T cells was not determined. On average, CD8+ T cells showed more expanded clones than CD4+ T cells after ivuxolimab.

This clone came up once. The antigen it binds to is not known. The sample holds no much larger clone one base away, and base qualities are not on file. The input for sequencing was CD4+ or CD8+ T cells sorted from blood, taken in a trial of the OX40 agonist ivuxolimab. This clonotype was obtained from an adult with an advanced solid tumor such as melanoma, head and neck, liver or kidney cancer. The chain employs TRBV18 and TRBJ2-5, with the D assignment possibly TRBD1 or TRBD2, given 5 matching bases for each. The CDR3 loop reads CASSPDPGGWKTQYF. The DNA sequence is TGTGCCAGCTCACCAGACCCTGGGGGTTGGAAGACCCAGTACTTC.